Listed here are 2 T cell receptor beta chains from one sample, sequenced in a study of blood T cell repertoires in COVID-19. Repertoires were generated with immunoSEQ multiplex PCR, while TCRdb's copy carries only in-frame clones and drops some. The repertoire has 370,000 or so clones, 81% of them found once; the top ten carry 1.1%. The sequenced sample was peripheral blood. Receptors were obtained from a human donor with acute or convalescent COVID-19. The donor label of this sample is uncertain.

This chain connects TRBV5-4 to TRBJ1-1; 10 bases align to TRBD1. CDR3 size: 16 residues. The V segment lost 3 bases and the J segment 0 bases; nucleotides outside the gene matches: 5. Looked up from germline, CDR1 is SGHNT and CDR2 is YYREEE (reference sequence). CDR3 protein: CASSSRDRGLNTEAFF. Here the CDR3 DNA reads TGTGCCAGCAGCTCCAGGGACAGGGGCTTGAACACTGAAGCTTTCTTT.

The rearrangement joins TRBV15 to TRBJ1-5, with D possibly matching TRBD1 (6 bases). Trimming took 3 bases from V and 7 from J, leaving 31 bases between them. The V gene's germline CDR1 is LNHNV and CDR2 YYDKDF (reference sequence). The CDR3 is 20 residues long. In DNA form, the CDR3 reads TGTGCCACCAGCAGTACACGGGGGGACAAGGGGCGGAGGACGGAGCAGCCCCAGCATTTT. It translates to CATSSTRGDKGRRTEQPQHF.